Shown below are 19 T cell receptor beta chains from a single sample sequenced in a study of PD-L1 blockade in urothelial cancer. Produced via immunoSEQ multiplex PCR; TCRdb's table is partial and in-frame only. The data hold some 57,000 clones, with approximately 84% observed a single time. Described time point: pretreatment peripheral blood. The specimen comprised PBMCs, sampled around atezolizumab (anti-PD-L1) treatment. Receptors were obtained from a man aged 50-59 years with urothelial cancer.

The CDR3 bases are TGTGCCAGCAGCGTAGGATCCCCCGGAGAGGGTGAGCAGTTCTTC. Translation gives CASSVGSPGEGEQFF. This chain connects TRBV9 to TRBJ2-1; a possible D gene is TRBD2 (5 bases). Between the trimmed V and J ends, which lost 0 bases and 9 bases, there was a span of 16 bases. Germline CDR1 and CDR2: SGDLS and YYNGEE. The CDR3 loop spans 15 amino acids. The complete variable domain, with remaining parts taken from reference TRBV9 and TRBJ2-1, reads DSGVTQTPKHLITATGQRVTLRCSPRSGDLSVYWYQQSLDQGLQFLIQYYNGEERAKGNILERFSAQQFPDLHSELNLSSLELGDSALYFCASSVGSPGEGEQFFGPGTRLTVL.

The CDR3 DNA reads as TGCACCAGCAGCCAAGAGGACAGGGGGAATAATTCACCCCTCCACTTT. Amino acid sequence: CTSSQEDRGNNSPLHF. This rearrangement joins TRBV1 to TRBJ1-6; the table's D call TRBD1 went unverified against the DNA. TRBV1 is described as a pseudogene. The CDR3 sequence is 16 residues long.

The chain links TRBV2 to TRBJ1-6; unclear D gene. The CDR3 length is 15 residues. Trimming pared 7 bases from V and 4 bases from J, leaving 14 bases between. Germline V CDR1 and CDR2: SNHLY, FYNNEI. The CDR3 DNA reads TGTGCCAGCACCGAGAAACTGAGTTATAATTCACCCCTCCACTTT. It encodes CASTEKLSYNSPLHF.

This clone was seen just once. The V gene is TRBV30, the J gene TRBJ1-6, with D unclear. Trimming stripped 0 bases from V and 0 bases from J, with 6 bases between. From germline, CDR1 is GTSNPN and CDR2 SVGIG (reference sequence). The CDR3 is 15 residues long. The CDR3 loop is CAWSVRGSYNSPLHF. The DNA of the CDR3 is TGTGCCTGGAGTGTCCGAGGCTCCTATAATTCACCCCTCCACTTT.

V and J are TRBV14 and TRBJ2-7; 10 bases map to TRBD2. V lost 4 bases to trimming and J lost 3 bases; unmatched junction nucleotides: 6. This CDR3 comprises 15 residues. CDR1 and CDR2 from the germline V gene are SGHDN and FVKESK. The CDR3 coding sequence is TGTGCCAGCAGCCCAGCACTAGCGGGACTCTACGAGCAGTACTTC. Protein sequence: CASSPALAGLYEQYF. The variable domain in full, completed from reference TRBV14 and TRBJ2-7, reads EAGVTQFPSHSVIEKGQTVTLRCDPISGHDNLYWYRRVMGKEIKFLLHFVKESKQDESGMPNNRFLAERTGGTYSTLKVQPAELEDSGVYFCASSPALAGLYEQYFGPGTRLTVT.

This clone was seen a single time. J is TRBJ2-6 and V is TRBV14, with a possible D match to TRBD2 (5 bases). This CDR3 contains 15 residues. Trimming removed 2 bases at V and 4 bases at J, with 9 bases between. Germline V CDR1 and CDR2: SGHDN, FVKESK. CDR3 amino acids: CASSQTRRGANVLTF. CDR3 coding DNA: TGTGCCAGCAGCCAAACTAGGCGGGGGGCCAACGTCCTGACTTTC.

This clone was seen more than once but under ten times. J is TRBJ2-7 and V is TRBV18, with 10 bases aligning to TRBD1. V shed 0 bases and J 4 bases; nucleotides not matched to a gene: 6. The CDR3 covers 16 residues. Looked up from germline, CDR1 is KGHSH and CDR2 is LQKENI. DNA for the CDR3: TGTGCCAGCTCACCACCTGGCAGGACAGGGGGATACGAGCAGTACTTC. As protein: CASSPPGRTGGYEQYF.

The genes are TRBV28 and TRBJ2-2; possibly TRBD2 for D (6 bases). This CDR3 comprises 16 residues. Trimming took 7 bases from V and 0 from J, leaving 15 bases between them. Germline CDR1 reads MDHEN; CDR2 reads SYDVKM. The CDR3 loop is CASTDPGLSNTGELFF. Written as DNA, the CDR3 is TGTGCCAGCACCGACCCGGGACTTTCGAACACCGGGGAGCTGTTTTTT.

The V and J genes are TRBV25-1 and TRBJ1-1; 10 nucleotides match TRBD1. Germline CDR1 and CDR2: MGHDK and SYGVNS. After removal of 3 bases from V and 5 bases from J, the junction contained 3 bases not matched to a gene. The CDR3 spans 14 residues. CDR3 sequence: CASSDLGQGTEAFF. CDR3 DNA: TGTGCCAGCAGTGATTTGGGACAGGGGACTGAAGCTTTCTTT.

The count of this clone is one. The J gene is TRBJ2-3, the V gene TRBV11-2; D gene uncertain. CDR1 and CDR2 from the germline V gene are SGHAT and FQNNGV. This CDR3 is built from 14 residues. V dropped 0 bases and J dropped 0 bases, with 4 bases sitting between them. The CDR3 DNA reads TGTGCCAGCAGCTTAGACGGTAGCACAGATACGCAGTATTTT. This gives the protein CASSLDGSTDTQYF.

The genes are TRBV15 and TRBJ2-3; D may be TRBD2 (7 bases). The germline V and J ends were trimmed by 1 base and 4 bases, with 15 bases remaining between them. The CDR3 totals 16 residues. Per the germline V gene, CDR1 is LNHNV and CDR2 is YYDKDF (reference sequence). Here the CDR3 reads CATSRGEGGRPDTQYF. DNA for the CDR3: TGTGCCACCAGCAGAGGGGAGGGGGGTCGTCCAGATACGCAGTATTTT.

The V call is TRBV29-1, the J call TRBJ2-5; D gene uncertain. Germline V gives CDR1 SQVTM, CDR2 ANQGSEA. The ends were cut back, 6 bases at V and 1 base at J, with 30 bases in the middle. This CDR3 has 19 amino acids. CDR3 loop: CSVTRKSLQAGIVQETQYF. In DNA form, the CDR3 reads TGCAGCGTCACCCGTAAGTCTCTGCAGGCTGGTATAGTCCAAGAGACCCAGTACTTC.

This rearrangement joins TRBV5-4 to TRBJ1-1; 7 bases agree with TRBD1. This CDR3 is 15 amino acids long. With 6 bases clipped from V and 0 bases from J, the junction kept 8 bases outside the gene matches. Germline assignment: CDR1 SGHNT and CDR2 YYREEE (reference sequence). The CDR3 DNA reads TGTGCCAGCACCGGACCGGGACAGATGAACACTGAAGCTTTCTTT. Its translation is CASTGPGQMNTEAFF.

The V gene is TRBV19, the J gene TRBJ2-1; TRBD1 matches at 7 bases. The V gene's germline CDR1 is LNHDA and CDR2 SQIVND (reference sequence). After removal of 6 bases from V and 7 bases from J, the junction contained 15 bases not matched to a gene. CDR3 length: 16 amino acids. CDR3 sequence (DNA): TGTGCCAGTAGGCCCCAGAGAGGGGGCGCAGGGAATGAGCAGTTCTTC. Amino acids: CASRPQRGGAGNEQFF.

The rearrangement links TRBV27 to TRBJ2-2, with TRBD2 matching over 7 bases. V lost 2 bases to trimming and J lost 2 bases; unmatched junction nucleotides: 5. The CDR3 extends over 16 amino acids. Per the germline V gene, CDR1 is MNHEY and CDR2 is SMNVEV (reference sequence). This CDR3 is CASSLIASGNTGELFF. CDR3 DNA: TGTGCCAGCAGTTTAATTGCTAGCGGAAACACCGGGGAGCTGTTTTTT.

This chain uses TRBV19 with TRBJ2-1; D uncertain. The CDR3 length is 10 residues. Trimming removed 10 bases at V and 9 bases at J, with 10 bases between. Germline V gene data show CDR1 as LNHDA and CDR2 as SQIVND (reference sequence). The CDR3 sequence: CATSGTEQFF. CDR3 sequence (DNA): TGTGCCACCTCAGGTACTGAGCAGTTCTTC.

Worth noting for this clone: At the DNA level, this CDR3 is encoded by other sequences in the same sample as well. The V gene is TRBV5-6, the J gene TRBJ2-3, with 9 bases identical to TRBD1. Germline CDR1 and CDR2: SGHDT and YYEEEE. J lost 2 bases, V lost 5 bases, and 9 bases had no gene match. CDR3 length equals 16 residues. This CDR3 reads CASSFRGQGDTDTQYF. CDR3 nucleotides: TGTGCCAGCAGTTTTAGGGGACAGGGTGACACAGATACGCAGTATTTT.

CDR3 loop: CASSDGGGGVDETQYF. The CDR3 coding sequence is TGCGCCAGCAGTGATGGGGGCGGGGGGGTAGATGAGACCCAGTACTTC. This rearrangement joins TRBV10-2 to TRBJ2-5; the match to TRBD2 covers 9 bases. The CDR3 extends over 16 amino acids. In germline, CDR1 is WSHSY, CDR2 SAAADI. With V trimmed by 3 bases and J by 5 bases, 10 bases remained unmatched.

The chain uses TRBV23-1 and TRBJ2-5; 10 nucleotides agree with TRBD1. TRBV23-1 is known as an ORF, though its function is uncertain. The CDR3 runs 15 residues. Trimming cost V 3 bases and J 5 bases; bases outside gene matches: 6. The CDR3 sequence is CASSQSGQGLETQYF. The CDR3 DNA reads TGCGCCAGCAGTCAGTCGGGACAGGGGCTGGAGACCCAGTACTTC.